This entry describes one TCR beta chain. This clone was counted only a few times. Its recognized antigen is unknown. No much larger clone exists at a distance of one base, and base qualities are not known. The library came from the immunoSEQ multiplex PCR assay. The multiplex PCR relied on a mix of 60 forward primers for TCR Vbeta segments and 13 reverse primers for TCR Jbeta segments. The CDR3 region of rearranged TCR beta genes was amplified from genomic DNA with a multiplex PCR assay. The amplified TCR beta libraries were sequenced on the Illumina HiSeq System as 87-base-pair reads. The paper's processing steps were these. In a later analysis, tens of millions of unique TCR beta chains were counted across the approximately 620 repertoires, and approximately 11 million of these chains were shared by at least two donors. A nearest-neighbor algorithm error-corrected the raw reads and collapsed the reads into unique sequences, merging closely related sequences to remove PCR and sequencing errors. To assign V, D and J gene segments, CDR3 sequences were aligned to IMGT reference sequences. For a sequence to be retained, a match of at least six nucleotides to both a V gene segment and a J gene segment was required. Rearrangements were called productive when the CDR3 lacked stop codons and stayed in frame with V and J; all others were non-productive. CDR3 was defined by IMGT convention, running from the second conserved V-encoded cysteine to the conserved J-encoded phenylalanine. In an earlier analysis of some 550 of the donors, sequences lacking an unambiguous match to a single V gene segment were excluded. In an earlier analysis of 587 of the donors, a V segment was called functional when productive rearrangements were above 56.7%, and segregating when the standard deviation between donors exceeded 5%. A statistical classification framework was built to diagnose cytomegalovirus status from the catalog of TCR beta chain sequences. V and J gene assignment, in a later analysis, came from comparing TCR nucleotide sequences with IMGT/GENE-DB human TR gene sequences. In a later analysis, CDR3 sequences and most-parsimonious VDJ recombination scenarios were assigned using the TCRdist pipeline. In a later analysis, every TCR beta chain was defined by the combination of its CDR3 amino acid sequence and its V-gene family, and reads without a unique V-gene family were dropped. In a later analysis, approximately 640 highly shared, low-generation-probability nucleotide sequences were removed to address suspected cross-contamination and a sequencing artifact. A later analysis calculated a clonal expansion index for each public chain from normalized within-repertoire ranks of inferred template counts. Generation probabilities in a later analysis came from a VDJ recombination model fitted to out-of-frame rearrangements, and those results were checked against IGoR. In a later analysis, hypergeometric tests were used to score TCR-TCR, TCR-HLA and TCR-CMV co-occurrence, with a repertoire-size bias correction applied to TCR pairs. False discovery rates were estimated in a later analysis by permuting HLA or CMV assignments 20 times. In a later analysis, co-occurring TCRs were grouped using DBSCAN, and TCRdist sequence similarity was added for clustering within HLA-allele-positive subsets. Repertoires with fewer than 30,000 or more than 120,000 public chains were left out of co-occurrence clustering, as were five repertoires with anomalous nucleotide sharing. TCRdb took over this immuneACCESS table, retaining in-frame rearrangements with V and J assigned. Such tables are incomplete; in checked studies, under half of the missing clones stem from an unresolved V gene, and the remainder is unexplained. V, J and clone size are those of that table, while D and trimming were read from the DNA. The sample table lists fewer than 130,000 clones, over 60% of them with a count of one. Of the sample, under 15% is held by the ten largest clones.

In total, 630 or so healthy bone marrow donors made up the cohort. At the time of sampling, every cohort member was nominally healthy, though immune exposures that went unrecorded were likely present. The donor tested CMV seropositive and was one of the 289 seropositive cohort members. A peripheral blood sample was collected from each donor, and TCR beta sequencing was performed on peripheral blood mononuclear cells. The Qiagen DNeasy Blood Extraction Kit was used to extract genomic DNA from the blood cell samples. The data were taken from a study of cytomegalovirus exposure and HLA in healthy donors (dated by TCRdb to about 2017). Turning to the overall study: An earlier analysis of approximately 640 of the donors reported roughly 270 Gb of sequence data and 120 million or so unique TCR beta sequences from some 180 million T cells. Donor age, sex, ethnicity and CMV serostatus were collected together with the repertoire data. Every repertoire in the discovery cohort had been generated on one and the same sequencing platform. In a later genetic analysis, genome-wide SNP genotypes for 398 of the 666 donors were used, and that subset was treated as a discovery cohort. Among about 400 genotyped donors of the cohort, an average of roughly 230,000 unique TCR beta nucleotide sequences was sequenced per donor, of which 15% to 20% were non-productive. Class I and class II HLA loci were covered by the typing at four-digit resolution. The number of typed donors differed by locus: roughly 620-640 for A, B, C, DRB1 and DQB1; 500 to 550 for DQA1; around 610 for DPA1; and approximately 450 for DPB1. The study combined high-throughput TCR immunosequencing, statistical association of individual TCRs with disease status, and machine learning to predict cytomegalovirus infection status. An early release that covered about 600 HLA-typed donors contained about 290 gigabases of sequencing data and 85 million to 100 million unique TCR sequences. In an earlier analysis of around 540 of the donors, high-throughput TCR beta sequencing was used to judge whether each TCR beta V gene segment behaved as functional or pseudogenic. The study was designed to test whether signatures of past pathogen exposure could be identified by cataloging public T cell receptors. A later analysis re-examined previously published TCR beta repertoires from more than 550 donors and added high-resolution HLA genotyping to investigate patterns of TCR occurrence. The T cell repertoires of 550 to 850 subjects were profiled by immunosequencing and related to cytomegalovirus serostatus. A separate validation cohort of roughly 120 different subjects was used in addition to the approximately 700-subject first cohort. Because of strong linkage in the cohort, five DR-DQ haplotypes were treated as single units for association and clustering. Rather than using new phenotypic data, the later analysis identified candidate immune exposures from TCR beta sequences and from how often those sequences occurred across donors. Of the roughly 400 genotyped donors, approximately 83% fell in the genetic ancestry cluster associated with self-reported Caucasian donors.

What the study reported, not specific to this receptor: Compared with equally common non-associated chains, HLA-associated TCR beta chains in a later analysis were more clonally expanded and had lower generation probabilities. In a later analysis, TCR association rates were found to vary across HLA loci, with the most associated TCRs seen for DRB1 alleles and the fewest for HLA-C alleles. A cluster of highly shared sequence variants was judged likely to represent a technical artifact of the sequencing pipeline. In a later analysis, most CMV-associated TCR beta chains were found to appear HLA-restricted, with HLA associations seemingly driven largely by CMV exposure. Because some donors lacked HLA typing at each locus, the association tests relied only on the typed subset. An earlier analysis of several hundred of the donors showed that most TCR beta V segments appeared in productive rearrangements either about 87% or about 30% of the time, which broadly matched IMGT annotations. In a later analysis, several top co-occurrence clusters were reported to appear linked to parvovirus B19, influenza, CMV and Epstein-Barr virus. The presence/absence analyses assumed that sequencing depth was roughly uniform across donors, and that assumption may not be true. This cohort had only TCR beta chains sequenced, and the lack of alpha or paired-chain data limited which features could be detected. Specific HLA alleles were associated with 15,000 to 20,000 TCR beta sequences at a false discovery rate of 0.05 in a later analysis. Three of the identified cytomegalovirus-associated TCR beta chains were confirmed in vitro to be specific for cytomegalovirus antigens. A further reported finding was that TCR beta sequences accurately predicted the HLA-A and HLA-B alleles for most subjects in the first cohort. The 87-base-pair reads could not distinguish some IMGT-functional V segments, including TRBV6-2 and TRBV6-3, so those segments were excluded. Across donors, most TCR sequences were observed very rarely, whereas some public TCRs were present in many individuals. Cytomegalovirus status was reported to be diagnosed by the classifier with high specificity and sensitivity in both the original and validation cohorts. In a later genetic analysis, fewer N-insertions in productive TCRs were reported among donors in an Asian-associated ancestry cluster than the approximately 710-donor mean. Because counts were too low, roughly 16 rarely observed V segments, including chromosome 9 orphons, were excluded from the earlier analysis of roughly 580 of the donors. A total of about 150 TCR beta chains were listed by the study as associated with cytomegalovirus. When HLA alleles, especially DR and DQ, strongly co-occurred, attributing TCR associations to individual alleles was difficult. Immune exposure information for the cohort was limited to CMV serostatus. Linkage disequilibrium might explain the correlated functional status among segregating V segments, but an unknown experimental factor could not be ruled out. A later genetic analysis associated a missense DCLRE1C variant with V-gene and J-gene trimming of TCR beta chains, and an independent cohort replicated the association. It was suggested by the authors that the approach could potentially be generalized to other disease states and immunological phenotypes.

The CDR1 and CDR2 encoded by the germline V gene are SGDLS and YYNGEE. From the cysteine up to the phenylalanine, the CDR3 has a length of 14 residues. The only DNA kept is the CDR3, 42 bases in frame from the first base. V and J are trimmed by 4 bases and 3 bases, and the gene matches miss 6 bases of the junction. The V gene is TRBV9 and the J gene is TRBJ1-1; the central 7 bases match TRBD1. The clonotype originates from a man aged 30 to 45 in good health and CMV-seropositive. Sequenced: PBMCs. The DNA reads TGTGCCAGCAGCTTTGGGACAGCAGACACTGAAGCTTTCTTT. This gives the protein CASSFGTADTEAFF.